This T cell receptor (beta chain) originates from a study of identical twins. CDR1 is WSHSY, CDR2 SAAADI, per germline. Between the trimmed V and J ends, which lost 6 bases and 9 bases, there was a span of 12 bases. This CDR3 is built from 12 residues. It was template switching that added a universal primer site, and there were unique molecular identifiers on the cDNA. TCRdb re-analysed the 5' RACE reads in MiXCR, keeping a single row per CDR3 protein. There are 220,000 or so distinct CDR3 sequences in the sample; roughly 7% occur only once, and under 4% lies in the top ten. Broader study findings: There was more out-of-frame TCR alpha sharing in monozygotic twins than models estimated. Sharing of beta out-of-frame sequences by twins showed a weaker excess.

This clonotype showed up many times. Its antigen is as yet unknown. The sample was also linked to a second study, of yellow fever vaccine responses in identical twins.

This rearrangement joins TRBV10-2 to TRBJ2-1; D is perhaps TRBD2 (6 bases). This receptor was obtained from a woman between 18 and 30 years old in good health. The sample was memory (CD45RO+) T cells sorted from blood. In nucleotides, the CDR3 is TGCGCCAGCAGGCGGGGTCTAGGTGAGCAGTTCTTC. As protein: CASRRGLGEQFF.